This T cell receptor beta chain was identified in a study of cytomegalovirus exposure and HLA in healthy donors. Germline CDR1 reads MNHEY; CDR2 reads SMNVEV (reference sequence). After removal of 6 bases from V and 6 bases from J, the junction contained 14 bases not matched to a gene. The CDR3 has 18 amino acids. Primers included in the PCR were 60 Vbeta and 13 Jbeta primers. The table came from immunoSEQ multiplex PCR; TCRdb's copy has only in-frame clones and leaves some out. The sample has roughly 160,000 clones, 80% to 85% seen once. What was sequenced was PBMCs. The TCR comes from a male donor in good health and CMV-seronegative. The chain combines TRBV27 with TRBJ2-1, with TRBD2 matching over 13 bases. DNA of the CDR3: TGTGCCAGCAGGGGTTGGGGACTAGCGGGGACCGGAGGCAATGAGCAGTTCTTC. Translated: CASRGWGLAGTGGNEQFF.